This T cell receptor beta chain stems from a study of shared clonotypes between healthy human individuals. As for the study in general: In total, the donors were two women and a few men aged 18 to 49. Each donor contributed plates that comprised three CD4 naive, three CD4 memory, two CD8 naive and one CD8 memory. General study findings and limits: On the whole, naive subsets had larger estimated richness than memory subsets had.

On this clone: The antigen remains undetermined.

The junction had 6 bases not matched to a gene; V was cut back by 2 bases and J by 0 bases. The CDR3 is 16 amino acids. Germline V gives CDR1 MNHNS, CDR2 SASEGT. The naive CD8 subset, CD45RO-negative cells positively selected for CCR7, excluded terminally differentiated effector memory CD45RA+ cells. Method: immunoSEQ multiplex PCR; TCRdb's copy keeps in-frame clones and lacks some. The repertoire consists of around 1.9 million clones, with about 92% occurring once and the leading ten covering roughly 1.8%. The sequencing sample was made of naive CD8+ T cells from PBMCs. The TCR sequence derives from a man aged 18-30 years in good health. Some clones in this sample may be carry-over from other donors' samples. The chain links TRBV6-1 to TRBJ2-7; 8 bases match TRBD1. CDR3 bases: TGTGCCAGCAGTGAATGGGGAGGACAGGGCTCCTACGAGCAGTACTTC. Amino acid sequence: CASSEWGGQGSYEQYF.